The 21 T cell receptor beta chains below were found in one sample sequenced in a study of cytomegalovirus exposure and HLA in healthy donors. PCR involved 60 Vbeta and 13 Jbeta primers. Some clones are missing from TCRdb's copy, which holds only in-frame ones; the method was immunoSEQ multiplex PCR. The sample records about 130,000 clones, 70% to 80% being singletons. The specimen sequenced was PBMCs. The receptors were sampled from a man aged 25-40 years in good health and CMV-seronegative.

Notes on this clone: Lacking the conserved final phenylalanine or tryptophan, this CDR3 likely reflects a read error. The genes are TRBV5-1 and TRBJ1-1; TRBD1 matches at 8 bases. V trimming: 4 bases; J trimming: 0 bases; junction bases outside the gene matches: 8. The CDR3 extends over 16 amino acids. Germline CDR1 SGHRS, CDR2 YFSETQ. The CDR3 sequence: CASSPQGGSMNTEAFV. The CDR3 DNA follows: TGCGCCAGCAGCCCACAGGGGGGCTCCATGAACACTGAAGCTTTCGTT.

This rearrangement joins TRBV29-1 to TRBJ2-2; 8 bases are a match to TRBD2. CDR1 SQVTM and CDR2 ANQGSEA come from the germline V gene. V gave up 6 bases and J gave up 4 bases; unmatched junction bases: 7. This CDR3 comprises 14 residues. CDR3 protein: CSVFGLARTGELFF. The CDR3 DNA reads TGCAGCGTCTTTGGACTAGCTCGCACCGGGGAGCTGTTTTTT.

The chain has TRBV29-1 and TRBJ2-7; weak D call: TRBD2 (5 bases). The CDR3 loop spans 13 amino acids. V lost 3 bases and J 5 bases, leaving 14 bases between the germline ends. Germline CDR1 and CDR2: SQVTM and ANQGSEA. In nucleotides, the CDR3 is TGCAGCGTTGACCCCGAGGGTACGGACGAGCAGTACTTC. This codes for CSVDPEGTDEQYF.

For this clone: The junction departs from the called germline gene at one end, perhaps through a read error. The chain carries TRBV30 and TRBJ1-1; D is unclear. CDR3 length: 17 residues. CDR1 GTSNPN and CDR2 SVGIG come from the germline V gene (reference sequence). The chain's CDR3 is CDWSGLRGVLTNTEAFF. As DNA, the CDR3 is TGTGACTGGAGTGGACTCCGCGGAGTTTTAACGAACACTGAAGCTTTCTTT. Full variable domain (missing parts from reference TRBV30 and TRBJ1-1): SQTIHQWPATLVQPVGSPLSLECTVEGTSNPNLYWYRQAAGRGLQLLFYSVGIGQISSEVPQNLSASRPQDRQFILSSKKLLLSDSGFYLCDWSGLRGVLTNTEAFFGQGTRLTVV.

This rearrangement joins TRBV28 to TRBJ2-7; TRBD2 might be the D (7 bases). Trimming pared 10 bases from V and 2 bases from J, leaving 12 bases between. Germline loops: CDR1 MDHEN, CDR2 SYDVKM. CDR3 size: 12 residues. CDR3 in DNA: TGTGCCACGGGGGCGGGGGCCTACGAGCAGTACTTC. It specifies CATGAGAYEQYF. The full variable domain, completed using reference TRBV28 and TRBJ2-7, is DVKVTQSSRYLVKRTGEKVFLECVQDMDHENMFWYRQDPGLGLRLIYFSYDVKMKEKGDIPEGYSVSREKKERFSLILESASTNQTSMYLCATGAGAYEQYFGPGTRLTVT.

This clone turned up a few times. This chain joins TRBV6-5 and TRBJ2-2; the D gene is possibly TRBD2 (7 bases). Germline V gene sequence: CDR1 MNHEY, CDR2 SVGAGI. V was trimmed by 6 bases and J by 7 bases, leaving 18 bases between them. This CDR3 has 15 amino acids. The CDR3 nucleotides are TGTGCCAGCAGCCCCCCAAGGGGGGGAGGCGGGGAGCTGTTTTTT. It codes for CASSPPRGGGGELFF.

The chain joins TRBV18 to TRBJ1-5, with D uncertain. Germline CDR1 and CDR2: KGHSH and LQKENI. The CDR3 loop spans 14 amino acids. The V end was cut by 2 bases, the J end by 2 bases, with 7 bases between. Here the CDR3 DNA reads TGTGCCAGCTCACCAGCCGGGGGCAATCAGCCCCAGCATTTT. Translation: CASSPAGGNQPQHF.

V is TRBV6-5 and J is TRBJ1-1; TRBD1 might be the D (5 bases). The germline CDR1 and CDR2 sequences are MNHEY and SVGAGI. The CDR3 runs to 13 residues. V was shortened by 0 bases and J by 8 bases, with 10 bases between the two germline ends. CDR3 bases: TGTGCCAGCAGTTACTCGGCAGGGTGGGAAGCTTTCTTT. It encodes CASSYSAGWEAFF.

This chain links TRBV2 with TRBJ2-7; TRBD1 is a possible D gene (6 bases). Germline-derived CDR1 and CDR2 are SNHLY and FYNNEI. The V end lost 6 bases, the J end lost 2 bases, and 14 bases lay between the germline ends. There are 14 residues in the CDR3. In DNA, the CDR3 is TGTGCCAGCAGGGACCTGGACAGCCCCTACGAGCAGTACTTC. It specifies CASRDLDSPYEQYF.

The CDR3 reads CASRSTGRGTDTQYF. Written as DNA, the CDR3 is TGTGCCAGCAGATCAACAGGGAGGGGGACAGATACGCAGTATTTT. The J gene is TRBJ2-3, the V gene TRBV6-5; the D gene is possibly TRBD2 (7 bases). The CDR3 covers 15 residues. Trimming pared 6 bases from V and 3 bases from J, leaving 16 bases between. The germline gives CDR1 MNHEY, CDR2 SVGAGI.

Concerning this clone: A read error may account for a junction end that differs from germline. The chain joins TRBV6-4 to TRBJ2-3, with 11 nucleotides matching TRBD1. The CDR3 loop spans 15 amino acids. CDR1 and CDR2 from the germline V gene are MRHNA and SNTAGT. The DNA for the CDR3 is TGTGCCAGCAGTGACTGGACAGGGGGCACAGAGACGCAGTATTTT. It specifies CASSDWTGGTETQYF.

The genes are TRBV7-2 and TRBJ2-5; no definite D call. Germline lookup yields CDR1 SGHTA and CDR2 FQGNSA. This CDR3 comprises 15 residues. V was trimmed by 1 base and J by 2 bases, leaving 11 bases between them. The CDR3 region is CASSLGVGEQETQYF. The CDR3, as DNA: TGTGCCAGCAGCTTAGGGGTCGGAGAGCAAGAGACCCAGTACTTC.

The chain combines TRBV29-1 with TRBJ2-7; 8 positions agree with TRBD1. Germline V lookup: CDR1 SQVTM, CDR2 ANQGSEA. V shed 7 bases, J shed 0 bases, and the junction held 5 bases outside the gene matches. This CDR3 spans 13 amino acids. CDR3 region: CSAWTGSSYEQYF. The CDR3 DNA sequence: TGCAGCGCCTGGACAGGGTCCTCCTACGAGCAGTACTTC.

The sample holds a few counts of this clone. The chain combines TRBV6-1 with TRBJ1-2, with 10 bases aligning to TRBD1. Germline CDR1 is MNHNS and CDR2 is SASEGT. Germline trimming cut 6 bases from V and 4 bases from J; bases unmatched to any gene: 14. The length of the CDR3 is 17 residues. The CDR3 sequence is CASREPGQGTAGYGYTF. CDR3 DNA: TGTGCCAGCAGAGAACCGGGACAGGGGACGGCTGGCTATGGCTACACCTTC.

The gene calls are TRBV29-1 and TRBJ1-1, with D hard to call. Germline V CDR1 and CDR2: SQVTM, ANQGSEA. The CDR3 has 12 amino acids. Between the trimmed V and J ends, which lost 5 bases and 0 bases, there was a span of 7 bases. The CDR3 reads CSVYIMNTEAFF. The CDR3, as DNA: TGCAGCGTTTACATTATGAACACTGAAGCTTTCTTT.

The chain uses TRBV7-3 and TRBJ2-7; tentative D call: TRBD2 (6 bases). Deletions cut 2 bases from V and 4 bases from J, with 9 bases between. This CDR3 contains 13 residues. Germline-derived CDR1 and CDR2 are SGHTA and FQGTGA. The CDR3 loop reads CASSLVGGYEQYF. CDR3 bases: TGTGCCAGCAGCTTAGTGGGGGGTTACGAGCAGTACTTC.

This clone was counted once. The V call is TRBV7-9, the J call TRBJ1-5; D possibly corresponds to TRBD1 (5 bases). CDR3 length equals 14 residues. Trimming cost V 5 bases and J 7 bases, with 15 bases left between them. Germline V gene data show CDR1 as SEHNR and CDR2 as FQNEAQ (reference sequence). The DNA for the CDR3 is TGTGCCAGCAGCCAGGGCGAGGCAAGCCAGCCCCAGCATTTT. Its protein is CASSQGEASQPQHF.

The chain recombines TRBV5-6 with TRBJ1-1; D is unresolved. The CDR3 sequence is 13 residues long. The V and J ends lost 1 base and 0 bases respectively, with 4 bases between them. Germline V gene sequence: CDR1 SGHDT, CDR2 YYEEEE. CDR3 loop: CASSLYVNTEAFF. As DNA, the CDR3 is TGTGCCAGCAGCTTGTATGTGAACACTGAAGCTTTCTTT. Drawing the rest from reference TRBV5-6 and TRBJ1-1, the complete variable domain is DAGVTQSPTHLIKTRGQQVTLRCSPKSGHDTVSWYQQALGQGPQFIFQYYEEEERQRGNFPDRFSGHQFPNYSSELNVNALLLGDSALYLCASSLYVNTEAFFGQGTRLTVV.

The chain joins TRBV20-1 to TRBJ2-1; D is undetermined. The CDR3 runs 11 residues. In germline, CDR1 is DFQATT, CDR2 SNEGSKA (reference sequence). V gave up 6 bases and J gave up 5 bases, with 8 bases separating them. This CDR3 is CSANRDNEQFF. CDR3 in DNA: TGCAGTGCAAACCGGGACAATGAGCAGTTCTTC.

This clone was seen only a few times. The rearrangement joins TRBV5-1 to TRBJ1-4; 7 positions agree with TRBD1. V was pared by 4 bases and J by 0 bases, with 12 bases of the junction left unmatched. Germline values: CDR1 SGHRS, CDR2 YFSETQ. The CDR3 loop spans 18 amino acids. The CDR3 nucleotides are TGCGCCAGCAGCCCGCTGGGACAGACTCCTGCAACTAATGAAAAACTGTTTTTT. This gives the protein CASSPLGQTPATNEKLFF. The complete variable domain, with remaining parts taken from reference TRBV5-1 and TRBJ1-4, reads KAGVTQTPRYLIKTRGQQVTLSCSPISGHRSVSWYQQTPGQGLQFLFEYFSETQRNKGNFPGRFSGRQFSNSRSEMNVSTLELGDSALYLCASSPLGQTPATNEKLFFGSGTQLSVL.

The chain uses TRBV4-2 and TRBJ2-5; D gene uncertain. V dropped 4 bases and J dropped 5 bases, with 17 bases sitting between them. This CDR3 region has 15 residues. Per germline, CDR1 LGHNA and CDR2 YNFKEQ. The CDR3 protein is CASSPSVNLWETQYF. The CDR3, as DNA: TGTGCCAGCAGCCCCTCAGTTAACCTTTGGGAGACCCAGTACTTC.